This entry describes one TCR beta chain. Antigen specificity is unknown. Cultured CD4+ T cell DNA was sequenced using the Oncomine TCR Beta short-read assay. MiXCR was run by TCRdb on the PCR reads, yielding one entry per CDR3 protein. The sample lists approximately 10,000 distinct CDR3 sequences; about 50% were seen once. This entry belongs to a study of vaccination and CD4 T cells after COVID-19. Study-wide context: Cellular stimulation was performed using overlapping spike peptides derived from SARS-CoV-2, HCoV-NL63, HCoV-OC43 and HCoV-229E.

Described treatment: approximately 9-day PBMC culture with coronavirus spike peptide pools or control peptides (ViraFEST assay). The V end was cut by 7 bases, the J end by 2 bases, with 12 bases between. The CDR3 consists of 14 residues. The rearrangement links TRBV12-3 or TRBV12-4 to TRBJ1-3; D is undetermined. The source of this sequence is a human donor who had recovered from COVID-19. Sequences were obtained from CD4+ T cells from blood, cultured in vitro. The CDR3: CASTTRGPGNTIYF. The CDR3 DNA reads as TGTGCCAGCACCACCCGAGGCCCTGGAAACACCATATATTTT.